These 9 T cell receptor beta chains were all obtained from the same sample, sequenced in a study of blood T cell repertoires in COVID-19. Measured with immunoSEQ multiplex PCR; TCRdb has only the in-frame clones, and not every one. In the table there are approximately 120,000 clones, 80% of which are singletons. The specimen was peripheral blood. The receptors were sampled from a human donor in a cohort sampled during active COVID-19.

V and J are TRBV13 and TRBJ2-7; 8 bases line up with TRBD1. The CDR3 totals 13 residues. V dropped 4 bases and J dropped 6; count of bases not matched to a gene: 5. Looked up from germline, CDR1 is PRHDT and CDR2 is FYEKMQ (reference sequence). In nucleotides, the CDR3 is TGTGCCAGCAGCTCCCGGACAGGGTCCGAGCAGTACTTC. Translated: CASSSRTGSEQYF.

The V call is TRBV20-1, the J call TRBJ1-2; D call uncertain. CDR3 length equals 9 residues. Germline V gives CDR1 DFQATT, CDR2 SNEGSKA (reference sequence). V lost 6 bases and J lost 8, with 7 bases in between. Here the CDR3 reads CSAAAGYTF. CDR3 coding DNA: TGCAGTGCCGCGGCGGGCTACACCTTC.

CDR3 region: CALTGVSPGEAFF. The CDR3 DNA reads as TGTGCCTTGACAGGGGTATCCCCTGGGGAAGCTTTCTTT. This chain joins TRBV30 and TRBJ1-1; 8 bases map to TRBD1. Looked up from germline, CDR1 is GTSNPN and CDR2 is SVGIG (reference sequence). After removal of 7 bases from V and 8 bases from J, the junction contained 12 bases not matched to a gene. The CDR3 totals 13 residues.

This chain connects TRBV19 to TRBJ2-3, with D possibly TRBD2 on 7 matching bases. Germline V gives CDR1 LNHDA, CDR2 SQIVND (reference sequence). V was trimmed by 7 bases and J by 2 bases, leaving 19 bases between them. This CDR3 region has 16 residues. DNA of the CDR3: TGTGCCAGTACCGCGGGGGCGGGGGAGAACACAGATACGCAGTATTTT. Protein sequence: CASTAGAGENTDTQYF.

This clone was found a few times. The chain carries TRBV11-3 and TRBJ2-5, with D maybe TRBD2 (5 bases). CDR1 and CDR2 (germline): SGHNT, YENEEA. The CDR3 length is 12 residues. Between the trimmed V and J ends, which lost 0 bases and 7 bases, there was a span of 6 bases. The DNA of the CDR3 is TGTGCCAGCAGCTTAGAAGAGGGGACCCAGTACTTC. It specifies CASSLEEGTQYF.

A single count supports this clone. This chain connects TRBV12-3 or TRBV12-4 to TRBJ2-7, with a possible D match to TRBD2 (6 bases). The CDR3 runs to 13 residues. Trimming stripped 6 bases from V and 2 bases from J, with 11 bases between. CDR3 sequence reads: CASRAGRTYEQYF. The DNA of the CDR3 is TGTGCCAGCAGGGCGGGACGGACCTACGAGCAGTACTTC.

The rearrangement joins TRBV3-1 (or the pseudogene TRBV3-2) to TRBJ2-3; TRBD2 agrees at 10 bases. This CDR3 is 17 amino acids long. CDR1 is LGHDT, CDR2 YNNKEL, per germline (reference sequence). V shed 2 bases and J 1 base; nucleotides not matched to a gene: 6. CDR3 in amino acids: CASSQPGAGGGTDTQYF. The DNA of the CDR3 is TGTGCCAGCAGCCAACCGGGAGCGGGAGGGGGCACAGATACGCAGTATTTT.

This clone was observed at least ten times. The chain recombines TRBV5-5 with TRBJ1-5; TRBD1 matches at 9 bases. This CDR3 comprises 13 residues. After removal of 5 bases from V and 7 bases from J, the junction contained 4 bases not matched to a gene. Per germline, CDR1 SGHKS and CDR2 YYEKEE (reference sequence). CDR3 amino acids: CASSRDRAQPQHF. In DNA, the CDR3 is TGTGCCAGCAGTAGGGACAGGGCCCAGCCCCAGCATTTT. Using reference TRBV5-5 and TRBJ1-5 for the parts outside the CDR3, the full variable domain is DAGVTQSPTHLIKTRGQQVTLRCSPISGHKSVSWYQQVLGQGPQFIFQYYEKEERGRGNFPDRFSARQFPNYSSELNVNALLLGDSALYLCASSRDRAQPQHFGDGTRLSIL.

The chain carries TRBV7-2 and TRBJ2-5, with 10 bases fitting TRBD2. V trimming: 1 base; J trimming: 6 bases; junction bases outside the gene matches: 14. This CDR3 is 18 amino acids long. CDR1 is SGHTA and CDR2 is FQGNSA in the germline V gene. The CDR3 DNA follows: TGTGCCAGCAGCTTAGGGACTAGCGGAAGAAGGATCGGGAAGACCCAGTACTTC. It is translated as CASSLGTSGRRIGKTQYF.